This entry describes one T cell receptor (beta chain). Its antigen is unidentified. As for time point: persistent/refractory GD, antithyroid drugs over 5 years with positive TRAb. The TCR library was made from RNA that had been extracted from PBMCs in TRIzol. The entry originates in a study of regulatory T cells in long-lasting Graves disease. Study-wide points: Fewer public clonotypes were shared by new patients (roughly 970) than by persistent patients (roughly 2,500).

This CDR3 has 11 amino acids. Between the trimmed V and J ends, which lost 3 bases and 3 bases, there was a span of 3 bases. Germline CDR1 and CDR2: ENHRY and SYGVKD. Arm-PCR of CDR3 regions and iRepertoire HTBI primers were the basis on which TCR beta libraries were built. MiXCR was run by TCRdb on the multiplex PCR reads, yielding one entry per CDR3 protein. The table shows hundreds of thousands of distinct CDR3 sequences, with about 32% occurring only once. The specimen was peripheral blood mononuclear cells (PBMCs), collected when the disease was refractory, from a patient treated with antithyroid drugs. This TCR was sampled from a female donor with Graves disease. The chain uses TRBV10-3 and TRBJ2-7, with D unclear. CDR3: CAISDSYEQYF. The DNA of the CDR3 is TGTGCCATCAGTGACAGCTACGAGCAGTACTTC.